Following are 10 T cell receptor beta chains from one sample sequenced in a study of vaccination effects on CD4 cells after COVID-19. The protocol was immunoSEQ multiplex PCR, while the TCRdb copy is restricted to in-frame clones and leaves out a portion. The data hold just under 45,000 clones, with 70% to 80% observed a single time. Before sequencing took place, the ViraFEST assay used viral peptide pools to expand antigen-specific CD4+ T cells. Subsequent to a culture period of 10 days, CD4+ T cells were isolated. Nucleocapsid antibodies stayed negative before and after vaccination, showing no earlier SARS-CoV-2 infection. For these TCRs, the target antigens are not known. The sequenced sample was CD4+ T cells from PBMCs cultured with SARS-CoV-2 spike peptides, obtained before COVID-19 vaccination. Receptors originate from a human donor who received a COVID-19 vaccine.

J is TRBJ1-1 and V is TRBV10-3; maybe TRBD1 (5 bases). The CDR3 consists of 13 residues. Trimming took 2 bases from V and 11 from J, leaving 15 bases between them. Per the germline V gene, CDR1 is ENHRY and CDR2 is SYGVKD. CDR3 sequence reads: CAISELGIGAAFF. Written as DNA, the CDR3 is TGTGCCATCAGTGAGCTGGGCATCGGGGCGGCTTTCTTT.

The rearrangement links TRBV5-1 to TRBJ2-3; 14 positions match TRBD2. The germline gives CDR1 SGHRS, CDR2 YFSETQ. The J segment lost 0 bases and the V segment lost 1 base, leaving 4 bases of the junction unmatched. This CDR3 is built from 18 residues. CDR3 region: CASSLRLAGGLSTDTQYF. The CDR3 nucleotides read TGCGCCAGCAGCTTGCGACTAGCGGGGGGGCTAAGCACAGATACGCAGTATTTT.

The rearrangement links TRBV7-3 to TRBJ2-3; TRBD2 agrees at 11 bases. Germline V CDR1 and CDR2: SGHTA, FQGTGA. V trimming: 3 bases; J trimming: 4 bases; junction bases outside the gene matches: 18. The CDR3 consists of 20 residues. The CDR3 here is CASSFLAGGYIRVSADTQYF. As DNA, the CDR3 is TGTGCCAGCAGCTTTCTAGCGGGGGGCTATATTAGGGTTTCCGCAGATACGCAGTATTTT.

The chain carries TRBV7-2 and TRBJ2-5, with TRBD1 matching 8 bases. The germline V gene has CDR1 SGHTA and CDR2 FQGNSA. Trimming took 3 bases from V and 5 from J; bases not matched to a gene: 5. This CDR3 has 14 amino acids. DNA for the CDR3: TGTGCCAGCAGCTTGACAGGGGCCGGGGAGACCCAGTACTTC. This translates into CASSLTGAGETQYF.

In DNA, the CDR3 is TGTGCCATCAGTAATACAGGGGATGAGCAGTACGTC. It translates to CAISNTGDEQYV. The V gene is TRBV10-3, the J gene TRBJ2-7; 7 bases are a match to TRBD1. CDR1 ENHRY and CDR2 SYGVKD come from the germline V gene. V lost 5 bases, J lost 7 bases, and 5 bases stayed unmatched. This CDR3 has 12 amino acids.

The V gene is TRBV10-3, the J gene TRBJ2-5; D might be TRBD2 (7 bases). The V gene's germline CDR1 is ENHRY and CDR2 SYGVKD. The CDR3 is 13 residues long. V dropped 5 bases and J dropped 5 bases, with 12 bases sitting between them. The CDR3 DNA is TGTGCCATCAGTCGGACAGCGGGGGAGACCCAGTACTTC. Its protein is CAISRTAGETQYF.

The chain recombines TRBV6-5 with TRBJ2-7; D possibly uses TRBD1 or TRBD2 (5 bases each). Trimming left V 6 bases short and J 5 bases short, with 20 bases between. The CDR3 sequence is 15 residues long. Germline V gene data show CDR1 as MNHEY and CDR2 as SVGAGI. The CDR3 protein is CASRSTGSSGDEQYV. DNA of the CDR3: TGTGCCAGCAGGTCCACAGGTAGCTCCGGGGACGAGCAGTACGTC.

V gene TRBV24-1 combines with J gene TRBJ2-2; D may match TRBD1 or TRBD2 (5 bases each). Germline CDR1 reads KGHDR; CDR2 reads SFDVKD. This CDR3 has 14 residues. The V end lost 5 bases, the J end lost 4 bases, and 10 bases lay between the germline ends. The CDR3 region is CATSARGSTGELFF. Written as DNA, the CDR3 is TGTGCCACCAGTGCCCGGGGCTCCACCGGGGAGCTGTTTTTT.

The CDR3 DNA reads TGTGCCAGCAGGCCCGGGACAGGGACCGACAATGAGCAGTTCTTC. This sequence encodes CASRPGTGTDNEQFF. The chain couples TRBV2 to TRBJ2-1; the match to TRBD1 covers 9 bases. Germline V gene sequence: CDR1 SNHLY, CDR2 FYNNEI. This CDR3 region has 15 residues. Trimming removed 6 bases from V and 5 bases from J; junction bases left unmatched: 8.

A few counts support this clone. The chain uses TRBV6-6 and TRBJ1-4; D unclear. V shed 7 bases and J shed 0 bases, with 9 bases lying between them. The CDR3 is 14 residues long. Germline V CDR1 and CDR2: MNHNY, SVGAGI (reference sequence). The CDR3 DNA sequence: TGTGCCAGCAAAGAGTTGGCAACTAATGAAAAACTGTTTTTT. Its translation is CASKELATNEKLFF.